This entry describes one TCR beta chain. A few counts support this clonotype. Its target antigen remains unknown. One base away there is no much larger clone; base qualities are not given. The lymph node samples were taken from the axillary draining lymph nodes of breast cancer patients. The sample is drawn from a study of breast tumors, draining lymph nodes, adjacent tissues (TCRdb year 2016). Concerning the study at large: The study compared TCR beta repertoires across tumor, adjacent nontumor tissue and axillary lymph nodes from breast cancer patients. In human breast cancer, the study set out to assess how tumor, surrounding tissue and draining lymph node repertoires relate to one another and whether T cells might be exchanged between them. What the research found in general, with its limitations: In luminal-like breast cancer, tumor and nontumor tissue repertoires resembled each other significantly more than in basal-like breast cancer. T-cell repertoire diversity in tumors was found to be lower than in lymph nodes but higher than in nontumor tissue, and preferential V and J gene usage was observed. A scenario in which most tumor T cells derive from the lymph node and then expand within tumor tissue was judged to be consistent with the data. Rather than being directly demonstrated, the conclusion that tumor T cells originate in lymph nodes was presented as consistent with a hypothesis.

The instrument was an Illumina HiSeq 2000. TCR beta chain libraries were generated by multiplex PCR amplification. High-throughput sequencing was used to analyze the amplified TCR beta chain products. Clones were called with MiXCR by TCRdb after fastp trimmed the public reads at Q25, and only in-frame beta chains were retained. CDR3 protein duplicates are merged, each entry listing the most common genes and DNA. The sample records roughly 130,000 distinct CDR3 sequences, just under 20% of which are singletons. The biggest ten clones account for about 3.7% of the sample. Specimen: axillary lymph node tissue. This clonotype originated in a female donor with breast cancer. Some clones in this sample may be carry-over from other donors' samples.

The DNA sequence is as follows: TGTGCCATCAGTTCAAGAGAGGGACAGGGTCAGACCGGGGAGCTGTTTTTT. It encodes CAISSREGQGQTGELFF. The chain links TRBV10-3 with TRBJ2-2, and TRBD1 aligns with 9 junction nucleotides. Here V drops 5 bases and J drops 5 bases, and the junction holds 12 bases not matched to any gene. The CDR3 runs 17 residues from the cysteine to the phenylalanine. The only DNA kept is the CDR3, 51 bases in frame from the first base. The germline V gene sets CDR1 to ENHRY and CDR2 to SYGVKD.